This entry describes one TCR beta chain. This specimen comes from a study of blood T cell repertoires in COVID-19. Turning to the study itself: Acute-phase and convalescent COVID-19 samples originated in the United States, Italy and Spain. T cells, B-cell-depleted T cells, or PBMCs supplied cDNA or gDNA.

Losses at the gene ends were 4 bases for V and 7 bases for J; bases not matched to a gene: 4. In germline, CDR1 is MNHEY, CDR2 SVGAGI. The CDR3 has 14 amino acids. Categorization into cohorts depended on clinical history that participants reported. Authors' data handling: How many nucleated cells were present was estimated from reference gene primer amplification. The protocol was immunoSEQ multiplex PCR, while the TCRdb copy is restricted to in-frame clones and leaves out a portion. V and J calls and clone size follow that table, whereas D and trimming were derived from the DNA. Of about 170,000 clones listed, around 80% are singletons.

The specimen sequenced was PBMCs or T cells enriched from blood (not recorded which). The rearrangement uses TRBV6-5 and TRBJ2-2; 9 nucleotides agree with TRBD2. The clonotype comes from a woman in her 70s in a cohort exposed to, infected with or recovered from COVID-19 (not recorded which). The CDR3 DNA reads as TGTGCCAGCAGTTTAGCGGGAGCCGTCGGGGAGCTGTTTTTT. It yields the protein CASSLAGAVGELFF.